One sample yielded the 13 T cell receptor beta chains listed below, sequenced in a study of PD-1 blockade in mismatch repair-deficient tumors. TCRdb keeps only in-frame clones here, not all; method: immunoSEQ multiplex PCR. This sample yields under 25,000 clones, of which approximately 80% are seen a single time; 1.4% belongs to the top ten. The sequenced sample was PBMCs, obtained 52 weeks after starting pembrolizumab. These receptor sequences come from an adult with mismatch repair-deficient cancer.

The chain combines TRBV12-5 with TRBJ2-1, with 8 bases aligning to TRBD2. V shed 6 bases, J shed 8 bases, and the junction held 6 bases outside the gene matches. CDR3 length equals 13 residues. Per the germline V gene, CDR1 is LGHNT and CDR2 is FRNRAP. CDR3 coding DNA: TGTGCTAGTGGCCGGACTAGCTTCGATGAGCAGTTCTTC. Translated: CASGRTSFDEQFF. Filled out from reference TRBV12-5 and TRBJ2-1, the complete variable domain reads DARVTQTPRHKVTEMGQEVTMRCQPILGHNTVFWYRQTMMQGLELLAYFRNRAPLDDSGMPKDRFSAEMPDATLATLKIQPSEPRDSAVYFCASGRTSFDEQFFGPGTRLTVL.

The rearrangement links TRBV7-9 to TRBJ1-2; 7 nucleotides agree with TRBD1. Germline V lookup: CDR1 SEHNR, CDR2 FQNEAQ (reference sequence). The V segment lost 7 bases and the J segment 4 bases; nucleotides outside the gene matches: 18. The CDR3 has 17 residues. The CDR3 DNA reads TGTGCCAGCACCTCGTATGTGGGGACAGCGGTTTCCTATGGCTACACCTTC. As protein: CASTSYVGTAVSYGYTF. Filled out from reference TRBV7-9 and TRBJ1-2, the complete variable domain reads DTGVSQNPRHKITKRGQNVTFRCDPISEHNRLYWYRQTLGQGPEFLTYFQNEAQLEKSRLLSDRFSAERPKGSFSTLEIQRTEQGDSAMYLCASTSYVGTAVSYGYTFGSGTRLTVV.

The chain joins TRBV7-9 to TRBJ2-1; maybe TRBD1 (8 bases). The germline gives CDR1 SEHNR, CDR2 FQNEAQ (reference sequence). The CDR3 runs 13 residues. The V end lost 1 base, the J end lost 12 bases, and 13 bases lay between the germline ends. CDR3 DNA: TGTGCCAGCAGCTTAGATACAGGGGGGGCGCAGTTCTTC. Protein: CASSLDTGGAQFF.

The chain joins TRBV11-1 to TRBJ2-3; possibly TRBD2 for D (6 bases). The V end lost 7 bases, the J end lost 1 base, and 21 bases lay between the germline ends. Germline V gene data show CDR1 as SGHAT and CDR2 as FQDESV (reference sequence). The CDR3 has 17 amino acids. CDR3: CASNDRRDHGGTDTQYF. CDR3 DNA sequence: TGTGCCAGCAACGATCGGAGGGACCACGGGGGCACAGATACGCAGTATTTT.

The rearrangement uses TRBV5-4 and TRBJ2-7; D is possibly TRBD2 (6 bases). The CDR3 totals 17 residues. V gave up 3 bases and J gave up 2 bases, with 21 bases separating them. Germline-derived CDR1 and CDR2 are SGHNT and YYREEE (reference sequence). Written as DNA, the CDR3 is TGTGCCAGCAGCTCTCGGGCGGGACCAACATTCGCCTACGAGCAGTACTTC. It translates to CASSSRAGPTFAYEQYF.

The V call is TRBV2, the J call TRBJ1-4, with 7 bases matching TRBD1. The V gene end was trimmed by 5 bases and the J gene end by 8 bases; junction bases not matched to a gene: 5. This CDR3 is 13 amino acids long. CDR1 is SNHLY and CDR2 is FYNNEI in the germline V gene. The CDR3 loop is CASSNRGLEKLFF. For the CDR3, the DNA is TGTGCCAGCAGTAACAGGGGATTGGAAAAACTGTTTTTT.

The chain has TRBV7-9 and TRBJ2-1; TRBD1 agrees at 8 bases. Germline CDR1 is SEHNR and CDR2 is FQNEAQ (reference sequence). The CDR3 spans 16 residues. The V segment lost 5 bases and the J segment 0 bases; nucleotides outside the gene matches: 6. CDR3 sequence reads: CASSETGAPSYNEQFF. CDR3 DNA sequence: TGTGCCAGCAGCGAGACAGGGGCGCCCTCCTACAATGAGCAGTTCTTC.

The chain carries TRBV19 and TRBJ2-7, with 7 bases aligning to TRBD1. The CDR3 is made up of 14 amino acids. V dropped 5 bases and J dropped 1; count of bases not matched to a gene: 5. Germline CDR1 is LNHDA and CDR2 is SQIVND (reference sequence). The CDR3 DNA reads as TGTGCCAGTAGTTTGACAGGGAGTTCCTACGAGCAGTACTTC. Translating gives CASSLTGSSYEQYF.

This clone was found once. The V and J genes are TRBV29-1 and TRBJ2-1; D may be TRBD2 (9 bases). The V gene's germline CDR1 is SQVTM and CDR2 ANQGSEA. The germline V and J ends were trimmed by 7 bases and 3 bases, with 34 bases remaining between them. This CDR3 is built from 20 residues. The CDR3 nucleotides are TGCAGCGCCAGGGGGCTGGGTAGCGGGAGTCTTCGAGAGGTCTACAATGAGCAGTTCTTC. Its translation is CSARGLGSGSLREVYNEQFF.

This clone was detected only a few times. The J gene is TRBJ2-7, the V gene TRBV9, with D tentatively TRBD2 (6 bases). The CDR3 spans 16 residues. Germline CDR1 SGDLS, CDR2 YYNGEE. V lost 0 bases and J lost 6, with 19 bases in between. The chain's CDR3 is CASSVALASPRGEQYF. The CDR3 DNA follows: TGTGCCAGCAGCGTAGCCCTAGCGAGCCCGCGGGGCGAGCAGTACTTC.

V is TRBV7-9 and J is TRBJ1-2; a possible D gene is TRBD1 (6 bases). The length of the CDR3 is 17 residues. Trimming took off 4 bases at V and 4 bases at J, with 22 bases between the two ends. Germline CDR1 reads SEHNR; CDR2 reads FQNEAQ (reference sequence). The CDR3 protein is CASSSQGGVGDGYGYTF. DNA for the CDR3: TGTGCCAGCAGCTCACAGGGTGGTGTGGGAGATGGCTATGGCTACACCTTC.

This chain uses TRBV4-2 with TRBJ2-5, with 9 bases matching TRBD2. Germline V gene data show CDR1 as LGHNA and CDR2 as YNFKEQ. This CDR3 comprises 16 residues. V dropped 1 base and J dropped 0; count of bases not matched to a gene: 3. The CDR3 DNA is TGTGCCAGCAGCCAAGGACTAGCGGAAAACCAAGAGACCCAGTACTTC. Its translation is CASSQGLAENQETQYF.

The chain carries TRBV5-1 and TRBJ2-3; 8 bases are a match to TRBD1. Germline trimming cut 3 bases from V and 6 bases from J; bases unmatched to any gene: 15. The CDR3 spans 17 residues. Germline-derived CDR1 and CDR2 are SGHRS and YFSETQ. This chain's CDR3 is CASSSYPDPTGADTQYF. In nucleotides, the CDR3 is TGCGCCAGCAGCTCCTACCCAGATCCGACAGGGGCGGATACGCAGTATTTT.